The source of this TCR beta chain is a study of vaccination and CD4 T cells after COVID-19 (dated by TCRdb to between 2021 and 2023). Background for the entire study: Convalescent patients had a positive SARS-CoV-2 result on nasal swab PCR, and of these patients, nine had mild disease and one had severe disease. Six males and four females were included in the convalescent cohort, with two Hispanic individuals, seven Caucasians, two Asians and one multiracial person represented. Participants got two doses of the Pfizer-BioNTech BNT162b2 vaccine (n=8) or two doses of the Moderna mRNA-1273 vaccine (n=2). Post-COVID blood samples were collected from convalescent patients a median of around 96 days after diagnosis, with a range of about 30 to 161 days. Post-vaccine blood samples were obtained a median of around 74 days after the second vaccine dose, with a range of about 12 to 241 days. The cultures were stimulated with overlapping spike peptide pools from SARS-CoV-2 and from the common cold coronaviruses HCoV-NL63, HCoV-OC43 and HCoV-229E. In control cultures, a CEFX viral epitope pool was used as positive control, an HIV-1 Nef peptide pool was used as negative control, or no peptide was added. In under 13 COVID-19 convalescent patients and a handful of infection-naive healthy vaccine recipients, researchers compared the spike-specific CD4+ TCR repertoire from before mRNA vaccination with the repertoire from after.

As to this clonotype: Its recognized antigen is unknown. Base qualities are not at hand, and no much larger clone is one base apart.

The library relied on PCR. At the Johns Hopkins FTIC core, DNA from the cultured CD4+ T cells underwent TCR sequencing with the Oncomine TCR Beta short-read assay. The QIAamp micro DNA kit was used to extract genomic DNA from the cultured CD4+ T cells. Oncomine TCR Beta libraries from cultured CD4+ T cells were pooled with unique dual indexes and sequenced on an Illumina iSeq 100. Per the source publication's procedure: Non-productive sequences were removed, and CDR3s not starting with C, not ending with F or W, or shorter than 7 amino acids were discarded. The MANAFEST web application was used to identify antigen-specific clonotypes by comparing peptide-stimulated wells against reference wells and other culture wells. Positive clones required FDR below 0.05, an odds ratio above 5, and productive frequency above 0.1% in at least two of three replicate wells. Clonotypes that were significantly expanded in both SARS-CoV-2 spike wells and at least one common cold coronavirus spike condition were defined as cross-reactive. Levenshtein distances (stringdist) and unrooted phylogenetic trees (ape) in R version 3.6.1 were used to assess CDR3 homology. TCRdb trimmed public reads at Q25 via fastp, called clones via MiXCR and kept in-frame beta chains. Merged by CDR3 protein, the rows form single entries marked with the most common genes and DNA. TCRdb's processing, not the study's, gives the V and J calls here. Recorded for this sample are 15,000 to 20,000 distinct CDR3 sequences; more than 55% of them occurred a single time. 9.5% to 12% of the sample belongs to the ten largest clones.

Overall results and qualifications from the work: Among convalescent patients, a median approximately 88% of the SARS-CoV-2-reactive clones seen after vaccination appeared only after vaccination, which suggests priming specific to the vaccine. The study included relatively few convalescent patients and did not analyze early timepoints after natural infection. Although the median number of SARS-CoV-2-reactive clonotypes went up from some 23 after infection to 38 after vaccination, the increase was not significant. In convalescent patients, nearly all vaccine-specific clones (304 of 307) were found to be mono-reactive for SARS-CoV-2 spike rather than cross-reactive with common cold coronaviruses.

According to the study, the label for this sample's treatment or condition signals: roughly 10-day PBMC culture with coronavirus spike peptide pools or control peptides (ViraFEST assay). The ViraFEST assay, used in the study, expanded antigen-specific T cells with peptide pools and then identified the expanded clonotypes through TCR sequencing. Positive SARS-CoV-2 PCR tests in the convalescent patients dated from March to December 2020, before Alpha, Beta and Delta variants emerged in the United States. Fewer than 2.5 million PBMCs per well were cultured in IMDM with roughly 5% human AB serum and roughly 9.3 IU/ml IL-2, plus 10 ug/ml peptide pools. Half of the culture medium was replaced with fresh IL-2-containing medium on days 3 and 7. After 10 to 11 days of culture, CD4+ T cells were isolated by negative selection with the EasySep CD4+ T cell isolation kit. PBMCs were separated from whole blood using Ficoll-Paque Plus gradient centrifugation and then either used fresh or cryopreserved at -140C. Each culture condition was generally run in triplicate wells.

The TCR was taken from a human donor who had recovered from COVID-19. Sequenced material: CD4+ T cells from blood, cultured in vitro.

The CDR3: CSVAPTITGELFF. At the DNA level, the sequence is TGCAGCGTGGCCCCCACAATTACCGGGGAGCTGTTTTTT. The sequence is built from TRBV29-1 and TRBJ2-2; the D gene assignment is ambiguous. The germline V gene specifies SQVTM as CDR1 and ANQGSEA as CDR2. The CDR3 holds 13 amino acids from the cysteine to the phenylalanine. The only DNA kept is the CDR3, 39 bases in frame from the first base. A distance of 13 bases separates the germline ends of V and J, which lose 6 bases and 5 bases respectively.